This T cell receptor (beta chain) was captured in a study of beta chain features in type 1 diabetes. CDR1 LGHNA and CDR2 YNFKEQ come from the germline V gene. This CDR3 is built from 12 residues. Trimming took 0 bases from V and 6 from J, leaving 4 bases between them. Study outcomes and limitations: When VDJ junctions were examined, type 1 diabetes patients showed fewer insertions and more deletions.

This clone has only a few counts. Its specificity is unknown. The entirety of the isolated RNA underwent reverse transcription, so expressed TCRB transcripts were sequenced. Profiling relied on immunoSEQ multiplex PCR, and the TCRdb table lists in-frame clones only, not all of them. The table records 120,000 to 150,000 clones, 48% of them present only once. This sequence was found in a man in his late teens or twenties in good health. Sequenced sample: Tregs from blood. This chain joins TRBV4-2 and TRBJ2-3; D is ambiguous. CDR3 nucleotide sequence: TGTGCCAGCAGCCAAGAAGCGGATACGCAGTATTTT. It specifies CASSQEADTQYF.